These 13 T cell receptor beta chains originate from one sample sequenced in a study of shared clonotypes between healthy human individuals. In the naive CD8 group, cells lacked CD45RO and were positively selected for CCR7, so terminally differentiated effector memory CD45RA+ cells were left out. Clones were sequenced by immunoSEQ multiplex PCR, and TCRdb holds only the in-frame ones, with some missing. Here the sample spans hundreds of thousands of clones, 92% being singletons. The sample consisted of naive CD8+ T cells sorted from blood. All receptors derive from a man under 40 in good health.

A remark on this clone: Only one base separates this from a far larger clonotype, so it likely reflects a read error. The sample has other DNA sequences that encode this CDR3 too. J is TRBJ2-7 and V is TRBV28; D possibly corresponds to TRBD2 (6 bases). The length of the CDR3 is 14 residues. V was cut by 3 bases and J by 2 bases, with 11 bases left in between. Germline loops: CDR1 MDHEN, CDR2 SYDVKM. DNA for the CDR3: TGTGCCAGCAGTTTCGGCGGGGACCCCTACGAGCAGTACTTC. Its translation: CASSFGGDPYEQYF.

The chain has TRBV19 and TRBJ2-1, with D tentatively TRBD1 (5 bases). The CDR3 consists of 12 residues. Germline V CDR1 and CDR2: LNHDA, SQIVND (reference sequence). Trimming cost V 4 bases and J 4 bases, with 5 bases left between them. CDR3 coding DNA: TGTGCCAGTAGTAAGGGGTACAATGAGCAGTTCTTC. Its protein is CASSKGYNEQFF.

With regard to this clone: Other DNA sequences of this sample code for an identical CDR3. This chain joins TRBV7-6 and TRBJ2-1, with a possible D match to TRBD2 (5 bases). The germline V gene has CDR1 SGHVS and CDR2 FNYEAQ. CDR3 length: 12 residues. The V end was cut by 1 base, the J end by 9 bases, with 7 bases between. The CDR3, as DNA: TGTGCCAGCAGCTTAGGGGCGGGTGAGCAGTTCTTC. Its protein is CASSLGAGEQFF. The whole variable domain, remainder taken from reference TRBV7-6 and TRBJ2-1, is GAGVSQSPRYKVTKRGQDVALRCDPISGHVSLYWYRQALGQGPEFLTYFNYEAQQDKSGLPNDRFSAERPEGSISTLTIQRTEQRDSAMYRCASSLGAGEQFFGPGTRLTVL.

The table lists this clone with a count of one. The rearrangement joins TRBV7-2 to TRBJ2-7; D gene uncertain. The CDR3 loop spans 14 amino acids. Germline V gene sequence: CDR1 SGHTA, CDR2 FQGNSA. Trimming left V 1 base short and J 2 bases short, with 9 bases between. CDR3 protein: CASSLVGSAYEQYF. For the CDR3, the DNA is TGTGCCAGCAGCTTAGTCGGGTCAGCCTACGAGCAGTACTTC.

This clone has only one observation. The rearrangement uses TRBV7-6 and TRBJ2-6; D gene uncertain. The length of the CDR3 is 18 residues. The germline V gene encodes CDR1 SGHVS and CDR2 FNYEAQ. With 0 bases removed from V and 2 bases from J, the gap between germline ends came to 14 bases. The CDR3 DNA follows: TGTGCCAGCAGCTTAGCGCCGGGCCCATGGGCTGGGGCCAACGTCCTGACTTTC. It yields the protein CASSLAPGPWAGANVLTF.

This chain uses TRBV18 with TRBJ2-3, with D possibly called TRBD1 or TRBD2 (6 bases each). Per the germline V gene, CDR1 is KGHSH and CDR2 is LQKENI. This CDR3 spans 17 amino acids. The V end lost 3 bases, the J end lost 3 bases, and 19 bases lay between the germline ends. CDR3 residues: CASSPTLGGRGTDTQYF. CDR3 bases: TGTGCCAGCTCACCCACGTTAGGGGGGCGAGGTACAGATACGCAGTATTTT.

CDR3 sequence reads: CASSLYETYLDYGYTF. The CDR3 nucleotides are TGTGCCAGCAGTCTTTATGAGACCTACCTTGACTATGGCTACACCTTC. The rearrangement uses TRBV6-6 and TRBJ1-2, with D uncertain. CDR3 length: 16 amino acids. Germline CDR1 is MNHNY and CDR2 is SVGAGI (reference sequence). V was shortened by 5 bases and J by 3 bases, with 19 bases between the two germline ends.

V usage is TRBV5-4 and J usage is TRBJ2-1; no definite D call. V shed 0 bases and J shed 9 bases, with 7 bases lying between them. This CDR3 has 12 amino acids. Germline V gene data show CDR1 as SGHNT and CDR2 as YYREEE (reference sequence). In nucleotides, the CDR3 is TGTGCCAGCAGCTTGGGTCAGATTGAGCAGTTCTTC. Its protein product is CASSLGQIEQFF. The variable domain in full, completed from reference TRBV5-4 and TRBJ2-1, reads ETGVTQSPTHLIKTRGQQVTLRCSSQSGHNTVSWYQQALGQGPQFIFQYYREEENGRGNFPPRFSGLQFPNYSSELNVNALELDDSALYLCASSLGQIEQFFGPGTRLTVL.

V usage is TRBV7-3 and J usage is TRBJ2-1; D possibly uses TRBD1 or TRBD2 (5 bases each). Trimming shortened V by 5 bases and J by 7 bases, and 21 bases separated the two germline ends. Germline V gene lookup returns CDR1 SGHTA and CDR2 FQGTGA. The length of the CDR3 is 16 residues. The CDR3 region is CASSPRVWGWGNEQFF. CDR3 bases: TGTGCCAGCAGCCCCCGTGTGTGGGGATGGGGGAATGAGCAGTTCTTC.

CDR3 nucleotides: TGTGCCAGCAGTGAGGACAGGAGACCTAGCACAGATACGCAGTATTTT. It encodes CASSEDRRPSTDTQYF. This chain uses TRBV2 with TRBJ2-3; 7 bases agree with TRBD1. The CDR3 is 16 amino acids. V trimming: 3 bases; J trimming: 0 bases; junction bases outside the gene matches: 6. Germline values: CDR1 SNHLY, CDR2 FYNNEI.

This rearrangement joins TRBV4-3 to TRBJ2-7; D remains unclear. CDR1 is LGHNA, CDR2 YSLEER, per germline. V gave up 4 bases and J gave up 1 base, with 14 bases separating them. The CDR3 is made up of 15 amino acids. The CDR3 nucleotides read TGCGCCAGCAGCCCAAAAGGGCGGTCGTCCTACGAGCAGTACTTC. This encodes CASSPKGRSSYEQYF.

This clone appeared once. As DNA, the CDR3 is TGTGCCAGCAGCTTGAGGGACAAGAGCTACGAGCAGTACTTC. Translated: CASSLRDKSYEQYF. The V call is TRBV5-4, the J call TRBJ2-7; weak D call: TRBD1 (6 bases). Deletions cut 1 base from V and 3 bases from J, with 11 bases between. The germline V gene encodes CDR1 SGHNT and CDR2 YYREEE (reference sequence). The CDR3 totals 14 residues.

J is TRBJ2-5 and V is TRBV28; D remains unclear. The CDR3 runs 14 residues. Trimming took 2 bases from V and 4 from J, leaving 11 bases between them. Germline loops: CDR1 MDHEN, CDR2 SYDVKM. CDR3 sequence: CASSLPASGETQYF. The CDR3, as DNA: TGTGCCAGCAGTTTACCAGCGTCGGGAGAGACCCAGTACTTC.